This is a list of T cell receptor beta chains from one sample in a study of shared clonotypes between healthy human individuals. Data came from immunoSEQ multiplex PCR; TCRdb stores just in-frame clones and leaves some out. The data show about 1.5 million clones, roughly 96% seen once. The specimen sequenced was naive CD4+ T cells sorted from blood. Receptors originate from a man aged 25 to 45 in good health. Each CDR3 is given with its conserved first and last residue. The order of the fields is D gene, V gene, clone size, J gene, CDR3 protein, CDR3 DNA. The D gene is left open where the match is weak. Size is omitted from some rows. Given values are once, few, many or a class for expanded clones.

>TRBD2|TRBV27|once|TRBJ2-3
CASSLFPVLSGGTDTQYF
TGTGCCAGCAGTTTATTTCCTGTGCTATCGGGGGGGACAGATACGCAGTATTTT
>.|TRBV11-2|.|TRBJ2-2
CASSLRVTTYTGELFF
TGTGCCAGCAGCTTAAGGGTTACAACTTACACCGGGGAGCTGTTTTTT
>.|TRBV19|.|TRBJ2-6
CASGANVLTF
TGTGCCAGTGGGGCCAACGTCCTGACTTTC
>.|TRBV28|.|TRBJ2-5
CASSLVPGRGQETQYF
TGTGCCAGCAGTTTGGTGCCCGGGAGAGGGCAAGAGACCCAGTACTTC
>TRBD2|TRBV2|.|TRBJ2-7
CASSERGASGRVYEQYF
TGTGCCAGCAGTGAACGTGGGGCTAGCGGGAGAGTCTACGAGCAGTACTTC
>TRBD2|TRBV7-2|.|TRBJ2-2
CASSLGGLAGGRTGELFF
TGTGCCAGCAGCTTAGGCGGACTAGCGGGTGGACGTACCGGGGAGCTGTTTTTT
>.|TRBV29-1|.|TRBJ2-7
CSVGLRSAGYEQYF
TGCAGCGTTGGGTTGCGGAGCGCAGGATACGAGCAGTACTTC
>TRBD2|TRBV5-1|.|TRBJ2-5
CASSIPGLAGLEETQYF
TGCGCCAGCAGCATTCCGGGACTAGCGGGACTAGAAGAGACCCAGTACTTC
>TRBD2|TRBV19|once|TRBJ2-3
CASSIAAGVSDTQYF
TGTGCCAGTAGTATAGCAGCGGGAGTTTCAGATACGCAGTATTTT
>TRBD1|TRBV18|.|TRBJ2-7
CASSDRASAYEQYF
TGTGCCAGCTCCGACAGGGCAAGTGCCTACGAGCAGTACTTC
>.|TRBV5-1|once|TRBJ2-3
CASSLEGAGDTQYF
TGCGCCAGCAGCTTGGAAGGGGCCGGAGATACGCAGTATTTT
>TRBD2|TRBV14|.|TRBJ2-5
CASSHLPGLAGETQYF
TGTGCCAGCAGCCATTTACCGGGACTAGCGGGAGAGACCCAGTACTTC
>TRBD2|TRBV5-1|.|TRBJ2-3
CASSLGTSGSADTQYF
TGCGCCAGCAGCTTGGGCACTAGCGGGAGTGCAGATACGCAGTATTTT
>TRBD1|TRBV27|.|TRBJ1-4
CASSKNKGAANEKLFF
TGTGCCAGCAGTAAGAACAAGGGGGCGGCTAATGAAAAACTGTTTTTT
>.|TRBV18|.|TRBJ2-7
CASSNQRSSYEQYF
TGTGCCAGCTCAAACCAGAGGAGCTCCTACGAGCAGTACTTC
>TRBD2|TRBV6-1|.|TRBJ2-1
CASSEGTSGYNEQFF
TGTGCCAGCAGTGAAGGGACTAGCGGCTACAATGAGCAGTTCTTC
>TRBD2|TRBV5-1|.|TRBJ2-1
CASSLVRLAGTYNEQFF
TGCGCCAGCAGCTTGGTTCGACTAGCGGGAACCTACAATGAGCAGTTCTTC
>.|TRBV30|.|TRBJ2-1
CAWSVGPGRFF
TGTGCCTGGAGTGTAGGGCCAGGCCGGTTCTTC
>.|TRBV6-6|.|TRBJ1-2
CASSHPGGPGYGYTF
TGTGCCAGCTCCCACCCCGGGGGGCCGGGCTATGGCTACACCTTC
>.|TRBV9|once|TRBJ1-1
CASSPPQGGGSEAFF
TGTGCCAGCAGCCCACCCCAGGGTGGGGGGTCTGAAGCTTTCTTT
>TRBD2|TRBV5-5|.|TRBJ2-7
CASSQGLAGIYEQYF
TGTGCCAGCAGCCAAGGACTAGCGGGAATCTACGAGCAGTACTTC
>.|TRBV28|.|TRBJ2-7
CASSLPRREQYF
TGTGCCAGCAGTTTACCCAGGCGTGAGCAGTACTTC
>TRBD2|TRBV5-6|.|TRBJ2-1
CASYRKRALAGESYNEQFF
TGTGCCAGCTACCGAAAAAGGGCCCTAGCGGGAGAATCCTACAATGAGCAGTTCTTC
>.|TRBV19|.|TRBJ2-7
CASSAGTSNSYEQYF
TGTGCCAGTAGTGCCGGGACAAGCAACTCCTACGAGCAGTACTTC
>TRBD1|TRBV2|.|TRBJ1-4
CASREGTGAEKLFF
TGTGCCAGCAGGGAGGGGACAGGGGCCGAAAAACTGTTTTTT
>.|TRBV19|.|TRBJ2-5
CASSSLGGRETQYF
TGTGCCAGTAGTTCCCTCGGAGGGAGAGAGACCCAGTACTTC
>.|TRBV5-6|.|TRBJ1-2
CASSLVDNYGYTF
TGTGCCAGCAGCTTGGTTGATAACTATGGCTACACCTTC
>.|TRBV27|.|TRBJ2-1
CASSFVVGVSSYNEQFF
TGTGCCAGCAGTTTTGTCGTTGGGGTAAGCTCCTACAATGAGCAGTTCTTC
>.|TRBV7-9|.|TRBJ2-1
CASSQRGASYNEQFF
TGTGCCAGCAGCCAGAGAGGCGCCTCCTACAATGAGCAGTTCTTC
>.|TRBV18|.|TRBJ2-1
CASSPHVLGGNEQFF
TGTGCCAGCTCACCGCATGTCTTAGGGGGCAATGAGCAGTTCTTC
>TRBD2|TRBV9|.|TRBJ2-5
CASSVGGLAGGETQYF
TGTGCCAGCAGCGTAGGGGGACTAGCGGGAGGAGAGACCCAGTACTTC
>.|TRBV4-1|.|TRBJ2-3
CASSQLPGDTQYF
TGCGCCAGCAGCCAACTGCCCGGAGATACGCAGTATTTT
>.|TRBV6-5|once|TRBJ2-3
CASSPDVVDTQYF
TGTGCCAGCAGTCCCGACGTCGTCGATACGCAGTATTTT
>.|TRBV28|.|TRBJ1-2
CASSYQPQANYGYTF
TGTGCCAGCAGTTACCAACCTCAAGCTAACTATGGCTACACCTTC
>TRBD2|TRBV27|.|TRBJ2-1
CASSPSGTIVYNEQFF
TGTGCCAGCAGTCCCTCCGGGACTATCGTCTACAATGAGCAGTTCTTC
>.|TRBV4-3|.|TRBJ1-2
CASSQAGNYGYTF
TGCGCCAGCAGCCAGGCAGGCAACTATGGCTACACCTTC
>TRBD2|TRBV6-1|.|TRBJ2-5
CASSGTSGGETQYF
TGTGCCAGCAGTGGAACTTCGGGGGGAGAGACCCAGTACTTC
>.|TRBV6-1|.|TRBJ2-7
CATKSQRYEQYF
TGTGCCACCAAGTCGCAGCGCTACGAGCAGTACTTC
>TRBD1|TRBV29-1|.|TRBJ2-1
CSVDYQGAYEQFF
TGCAGCGTTGATTACCAGGGGGCGTATGAGCAGTTCTTC
>.|TRBV18|once|TRBJ1-3
CASSSLGNTIYF
TGTGCCAGCTCATCCCTCGGAAACACCATATATTTT
>TRBD1|TRBV7-8|.|TRBJ1-5
CASSLKGAQPQHF
TGTGCCAGCAGCTTAAAGGGGGCCCAGCCCCAGCATTTT
>.|TRBV9|.|TRBJ2-1
CASSLGRPEYNEQFF
TGTGCCAGCAGCCTGGGGAGGCCTGAATACAATGAGCAGTTCTTC
>TRBD2|TRBV18|.|TRBJ2-1
CASSPLAGGPRNEQFF
TGTGCCAGCTCACCACTCGCGGGAGGGCCTCGGAATGAGCAGTTCTTC
>TRBD1|TRBV5-6|.|TRBJ1-5
CASTLRDRNQPQHF
TGTGCCAGCACCCTCCGGGACAGGAATCAGCCCCAGCATTTT
>.|TRBV10-2|.|TRBJ2-3
CASSELGQIRDTQYF
TGCGCCAGCAGTGAGTTAGGACAGATTAGGGATACGCAGTATTTT
>TRBD1|TRBV7-2|.|TRBJ1-5
CASSLEQGDQPQHF
TGTGCCAGCAGCTTGGAACAGGGGGACCAGCCCCAGCATTTT
>TRBD2|TRBV11-2|.|TRBJ2-2
CASSLFQLAGEAGELFF
TGTGCCAGCAGCTTGTTTCAACTAGCGGGAGAGGCCGGGGAGCTGTTTTTT